This TCR beta chain emerged from a study of T cell responses to AZD1222 COVID-19 vaccine. Generated by immunoSEQ multiplex PCR, the TCRdb table keeps only in-frame clones and is missing some. The profile shows tens of thousands of clones, approximately 90% of them singletons. CDR3 length equals 16 residues. With 5 bases clipped from V and 3 bases from J, the junction kept 9 bases outside the gene matches. In germline, CDR1 is LNHDA, CDR2 SQIVND (reference sequence). Study-level results: Clonal diversity was possibly underestimated, and the donors were mostly white British, with more females. Close to half of all spike-specific TCRs reportedly target regions of the variants that are unmutated. Mapped onto spike, vaccine-associated CD4 TCRs spanned it and were dominant at 160-218 and 743-854.

Note on this clone: Its specificity is unknown.

This specimen consisted of peripheral blood, obtained 28 days after the second AZD1222 dose. This sequence originates from an adult who received the AZD1222 COVID-19 vaccine. The chain links TRBV19 to TRBJ1-1; 10 bases align to TRBD1. CDR3 bases: TGTGCCAGTAGTTCCCAGTGGGACAGGGGTTACACTGAAGCTTTCTTT. This codes for CASSSQWDRGYTEAFF. The variable domain in full, with the rest retrieved from reference TRBV19 and TRBJ1-1, is DGGITQSPKYLFRKEGQNVTLSCEQNLNHDAMYWYRQDPGQGLRLIYYSQIVNDFQKGDIAEGYSVSREKKESFPLTVTSAQKNPTAFYLCASSSQWDRGYTEAFFGQGTRLTVV.